This TCR beta chain stems from a study of beta chain features in type 1 diabetes. Concerning this clone itself: Its antigen remains unknown.

General study results and limits: Patients with Type 1 diabetes showed moderately but significantly shorter TCRB CDR3s in all four CD4+ subsets.

Germline lookup yields CDR1 SEHNR and CDR2 FQNEAQ (reference sequence). Trimming cost V 5 bases and J 1 base; bases outside gene matches: 5. The CDR3 length is 15 residues. On average, the one heparinised blood draw given by each donor was approximately 120 mL. Every bit of the isolated RNA underwent reverse transcription, so sequencing read expressed TCRB transcripts. The repertoire was sequenced with immunoSEQ multiplex PCR; TCRdb's copy has only in-frame clones and lacks some. The sample comprises hundreds of thousands of clones, roughly 12% of which are singletons, and about 0.01% rests with the top ten.

This TCR was recovered from a woman aged 18 to 35 with type 1 diabetes. The genes are TRBV7-9 and TRBJ2-5; 9 bases align to TRBD2. Source material: naive CD4+ T cells from blood. The CDR3 DNA follows: TGTGCCAGCAGCACCAGACTAGCGGTCCAAGAGACCCAGTACTTC. As protein: CASSTRLAVQETQYF.